This TCR beta chain comes out of a study of cytotoxic CD8 clonotypes in ibrutinib-treated CLL. Study context: Included were approximately 10 relapsed/refractory and about 14 treatment-naive patients, of whom around 17 were IGHV unmutated. Complete response was seen in 2 patients and partial in approximately 24; roughly twelve progressed and roughly 15 stayed remitted after a median about 68 months. Samples yielded averages of 250,000 or so productive templates and almost 95,000 productive rearrangements. Whole-study results and caveats: Relative to age-matched healthy donors, clonality at baseline was higher, and it tracked circulating CD8+ T-cell counts.

A note on this clone: Its antigen remains unknown.

Data came from immunoSEQ multiplex PCR; TCRdb stores just in-frame clones and leaves some out. This repertoire shows some 200,000 clones, 60% to 80% found once; its top ten account for more than 4.5%. CDR1 and CDR2 (germline): MGHRA, YSYEKL. The CDR3 covers 17 residues. V was shortened by 0 bases and J by 4 bases, with 15 bases between the two germline ends. This TCR was recovered from a human donor with chronic lymphocytic leukemia. V is TRBV4-1 and J is TRBJ2-2, with a weak D call TRBD2 (5 bases). Sequences were derived from PBMCs, sampled after 12 months of ibrutinib treatment. CDR3 sequence (DNA): TGCGCCAGCAGCCAAGATAACGGGAACTTGGGCACCGGGGAGCTGTTTTTT. It translates to CASSQDNGNLGTGELFF.